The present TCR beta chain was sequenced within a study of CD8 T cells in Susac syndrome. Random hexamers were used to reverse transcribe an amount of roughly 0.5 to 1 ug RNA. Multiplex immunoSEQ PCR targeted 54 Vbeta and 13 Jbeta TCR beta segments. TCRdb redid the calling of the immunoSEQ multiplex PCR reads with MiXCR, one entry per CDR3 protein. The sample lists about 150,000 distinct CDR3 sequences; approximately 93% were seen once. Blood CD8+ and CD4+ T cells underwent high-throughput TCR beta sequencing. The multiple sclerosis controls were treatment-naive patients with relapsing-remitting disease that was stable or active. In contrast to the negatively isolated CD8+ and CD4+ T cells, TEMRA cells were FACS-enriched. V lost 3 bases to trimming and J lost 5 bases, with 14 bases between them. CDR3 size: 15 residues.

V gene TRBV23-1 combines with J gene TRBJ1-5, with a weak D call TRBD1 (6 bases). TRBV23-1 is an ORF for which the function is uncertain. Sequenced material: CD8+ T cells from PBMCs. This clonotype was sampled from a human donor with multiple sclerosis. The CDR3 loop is CASSQGRGAYQPQHF. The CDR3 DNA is TGCGCCAGCAGTCAGGGCAGGGGAGCGTATCAGCCCCAGCATTTT.